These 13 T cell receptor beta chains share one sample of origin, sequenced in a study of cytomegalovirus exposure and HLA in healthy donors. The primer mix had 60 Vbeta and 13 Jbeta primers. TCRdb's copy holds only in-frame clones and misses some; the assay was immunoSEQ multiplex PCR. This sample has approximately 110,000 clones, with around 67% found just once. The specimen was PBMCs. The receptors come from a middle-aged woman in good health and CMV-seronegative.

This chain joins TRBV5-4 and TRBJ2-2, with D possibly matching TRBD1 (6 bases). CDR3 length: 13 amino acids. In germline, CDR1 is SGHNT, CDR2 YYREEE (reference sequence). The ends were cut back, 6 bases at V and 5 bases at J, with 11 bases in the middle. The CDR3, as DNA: TGTGCCAGCACGCGGCAGGGGACCGGGGAGCTGTTTTTT. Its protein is CASTRQGTGELFF.

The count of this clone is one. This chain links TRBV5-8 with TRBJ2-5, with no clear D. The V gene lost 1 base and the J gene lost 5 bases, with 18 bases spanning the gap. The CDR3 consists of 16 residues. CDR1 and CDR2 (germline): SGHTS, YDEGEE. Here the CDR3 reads CASSLYGRNTGETQYF. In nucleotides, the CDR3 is TGTGCCAGCAGCTTGTATGGCAGGAATACTGGGGAGACCCAGTACTTC.

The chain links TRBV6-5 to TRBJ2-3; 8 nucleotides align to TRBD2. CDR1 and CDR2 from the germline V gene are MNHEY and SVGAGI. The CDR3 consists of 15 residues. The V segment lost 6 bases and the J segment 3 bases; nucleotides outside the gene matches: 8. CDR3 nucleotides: TGTGCCAGCAGAAACGGGGGACTAGATACAGATACGCAGTATTTT. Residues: CASRNGGLDTDTQYF.

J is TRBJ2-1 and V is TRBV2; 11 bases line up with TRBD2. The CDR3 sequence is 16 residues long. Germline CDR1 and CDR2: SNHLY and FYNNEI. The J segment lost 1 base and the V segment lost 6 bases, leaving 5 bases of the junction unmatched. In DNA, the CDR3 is TGTGCCAGCAGGACTAGCGGGACGTTTTCCTACAATGAGCAGTTCTTC. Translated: CASRTSGTFSYNEQFF. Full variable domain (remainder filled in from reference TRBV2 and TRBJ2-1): EPEVTQTPSHQVTQMGQEVILRCVPISNHLYFYWYRQILGQKVEFLVSFYNNEISEKSEIFDDQFSVERPDGSNFTLKIRSTKLEDSAMYFCASRTSGTFSYNEQFFGPGTRLTVL.

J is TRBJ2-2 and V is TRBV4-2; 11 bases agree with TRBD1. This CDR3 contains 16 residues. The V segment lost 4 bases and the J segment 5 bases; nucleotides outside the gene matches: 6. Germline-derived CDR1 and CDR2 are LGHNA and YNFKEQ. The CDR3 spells CASSRAGTGGTGELFF. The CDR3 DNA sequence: TGTGCCAGCAGCCGGGCCGGGACAGGGGGTACCGGGGAGCTGTTTTTT.

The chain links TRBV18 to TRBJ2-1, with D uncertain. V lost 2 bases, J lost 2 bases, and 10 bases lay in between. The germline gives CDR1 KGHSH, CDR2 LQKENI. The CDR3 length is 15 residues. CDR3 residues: CASSPSERTYNEQFF. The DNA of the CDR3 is TGTGCCAGCTCACCATCCGAGAGGACCTACAATGAGCAGTTCTTC.

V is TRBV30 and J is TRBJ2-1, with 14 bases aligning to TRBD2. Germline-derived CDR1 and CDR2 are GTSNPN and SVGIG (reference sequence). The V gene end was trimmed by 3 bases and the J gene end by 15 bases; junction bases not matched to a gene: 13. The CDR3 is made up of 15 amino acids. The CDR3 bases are TGTGCCTGGAGCTCCGGGACTAGCGGGGGTCGAGGTCGGTTCTTC. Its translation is CAWSSGTSGGRGRFF.

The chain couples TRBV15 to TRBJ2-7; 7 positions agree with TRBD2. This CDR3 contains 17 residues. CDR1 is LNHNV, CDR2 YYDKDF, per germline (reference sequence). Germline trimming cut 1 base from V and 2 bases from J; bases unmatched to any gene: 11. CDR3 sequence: CATSRGLATLAPYEQYF. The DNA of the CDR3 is TGTGCCACCAGCAGAGGACTAGCCACTCTTGCTCCCTACGAGCAGTACTTC.

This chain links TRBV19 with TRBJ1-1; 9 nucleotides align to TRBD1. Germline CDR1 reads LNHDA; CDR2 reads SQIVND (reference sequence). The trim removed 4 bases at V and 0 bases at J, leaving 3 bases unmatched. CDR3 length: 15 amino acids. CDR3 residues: CASSRGQGMNTEAFF. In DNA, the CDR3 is TGTGCCAGTAGTAGGGGACAGGGAATGAACACTGAAGCTTTCTTT.

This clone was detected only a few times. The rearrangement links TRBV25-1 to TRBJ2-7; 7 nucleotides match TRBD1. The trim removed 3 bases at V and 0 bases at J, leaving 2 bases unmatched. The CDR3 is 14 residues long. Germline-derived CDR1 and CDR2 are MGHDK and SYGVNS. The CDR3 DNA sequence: TGTGCCAGCAGTGAGACAGGGAGCTCCTACGAGCAGTACTTC. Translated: CASSETGSSYEQYF.

DNA for the CDR3: TGTGCCAGTAGTCGGCGCGAGGGGCGGGGGCAGCCCCAGCATTTT. It codes for CASSRREGRGQPQHF. The chain is built from TRBV19 and TRBJ1-5; TRBD1 is a possible D gene (5 bases). Germline lookup yields CDR1 LNHDA and CDR2 SQIVND (reference sequence). Trimming removed 5 bases from V and 7 bases from J, with 18 bases in between. CDR3 length: 15 residues.

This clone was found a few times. CDR3 in amino acids: CASTLANRDTGELFF. The CDR3 DNA follows: TGTGCCAGTACTTTAGCGAACAGGGACACCGGGGAGCTGTTTTTT. This chain connects TRBV19 to TRBJ2-2, with D maybe TRBD1 (6 bases). The germline V gene has CDR1 LNHDA and CDR2 SQIVND (reference sequence). V was shortened by 7 bases and J by 3 bases, with 15 bases between the two germline ends. This CDR3 is built from 15 residues.

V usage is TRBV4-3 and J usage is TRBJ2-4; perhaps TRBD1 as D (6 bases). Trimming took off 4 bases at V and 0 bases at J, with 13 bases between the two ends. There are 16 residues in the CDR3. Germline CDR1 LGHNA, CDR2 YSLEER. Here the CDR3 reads CASSLDAGEAKNIQYF. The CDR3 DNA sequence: TGCGCCAGCAGCCTCGACGCAGGGGAAGCCAAAAACATTCAGTACTTC.